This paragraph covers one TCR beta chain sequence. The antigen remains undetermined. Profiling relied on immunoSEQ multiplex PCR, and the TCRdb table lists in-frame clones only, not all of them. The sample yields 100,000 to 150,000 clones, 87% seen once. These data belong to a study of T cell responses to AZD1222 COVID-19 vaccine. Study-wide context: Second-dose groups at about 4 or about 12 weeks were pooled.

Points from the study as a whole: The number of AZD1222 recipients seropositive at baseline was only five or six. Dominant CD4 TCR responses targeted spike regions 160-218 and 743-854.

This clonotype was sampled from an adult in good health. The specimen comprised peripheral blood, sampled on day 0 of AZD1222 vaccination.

CDR3 DNA: TGTGCCAGCAGTCCCGGGGGGGGGAGTCAGCCCCAGCATTTT. Its protein is CASSPGGGSQPQHF. This chain joins TRBV28 and TRBJ1-5, with D perhaps matching TRBD1 (5 bases). V was clipped by 5 bases and J by 6 bases, with 14 bases between them. The CDR3 is made up of 14 amino acids. From germline, CDR1 is MDHEN and CDR2 SYDVKM.